This T cell receptor beta chain is from a study of CD8 T cells in ankylosing spondylitis. Overall study findings and caveats: Several of the motif variants were reported before in synovial fluid and blood from reactive arthritis. Clones linked to disease, bearing a CD8+ phenotype, were relatively rare in peripheral blood. It appeared that ankylosing spondylitis blood was characterized by a TCR beta motif of eight highly homologous variants. The authors reported significant enrichment of disease-linked clones in matched ankylosing spondylitis synovial fluid.

This clonotype showed up just a few times. The antigen remains unidentified. CDR3 length: 13 amino acids. CDR1 is MNHEY and CDR2 is SMNVEV in the germline V gene (reference sequence). V dropped 8 bases and J dropped 4 bases, with 14 bases sitting between them. In making TCR beta libraries, quantitative 5'-RACE with molecular barcodes was used. A single record per CDR3 protein comes from TCRdb applying MiXCR to the 5' RACE reads. Here the sample spans about 460,000 distinct CDR3 sequences, about 5.4% being singletons. The sequencing sample was made of blood, either unsorted or a sorted T cell fraction (not recorded which). This sequence originates from a male donor with ankylosing spondylitis. The genes are TRBV27 and TRBJ1-1; possibly TRBD1 for D (5 bases). The CDR3 DNA sequence: TGTGCCAGCGGGACCAAAAGGAGCACTGAAGCTTTCTTT. It encodes CASGTKRSTEAFF.